This T cell receptor beta chain was identified during a study of early T cells in non-severe SARS-CoV-2 infection. At the level of the study: Sequenced bulk RNA came from whole blood that was unsorted, and chains were unpaired. General study findings and limits: Anti-spike CD8 responses were favored in VDJdb matching, and private and CD4 specificities were missed.

CDR3 length: 15 residues. CDR1 and CDR2 from the germline V gene are LGHDT and YNNKEL (reference sequence). V was pared by 1 base and J by 3 bases, with 13 bases between. Researchers attached unique molecular identifiers to individual cDNA molecules. One entry per CDR3 protein, called by TCRdb with MiXCR from the 5' RACE reads. The profile shows fewer than 85,000 distinct CDR3 sequences, approximately 15% of them singletons. This clonotype was seen a few times. Its antigen is undetermined. The TCR comes from an adult who was a healthcare worker with PCR-confirmed SARS-CoV-2 infection or an uninfected control (not recorded which). This chain joins TRBV3-1 and TRBJ2-7; tentative D call: TRBD1 (6 bases). What was sequenced was whole blood. The CDR3 DNA sequence: TGTGCCAGCAGCCAAGTAGGGGGTGGTGTCTACGAGCAGTACTTC. It is translated as CASSQVGGGVYEQYF.